This T cell receptor (beta chain) comes out of a study of T cells in Graves' hyperthyroidism and ophthalmopathy. Out of roughly 9.1 ml of fresh peripheral blood came the PBMCs. This clonotype has at least ten counts. TCR beta CDR3 regions were amplified from RNA transcripts. An initial round of RT-PCR targeting the TCR CDR3 relied on the HTBI primer set. Via MiXCR, TCRdb re-called the multiplex PCR reads, giving one row per CDR3 protein. The sample yields approximately 620,000 distinct CDR3 sequences, approximately 15% seen once. The germline V gene encodes CDR1 KGHDR and CDR2 SFDVKD. V lost 5 bases, J lost 0 bases, and 13 bases lay in between. The CDR3 contains 15 residues.

This chain uses TRBV24-1 with TRBJ2-7; a weak D match, TRBD1 (6 bases). This clonotype originated in a woman aged 25 to 39 with Graves' hyperthyroidism that later progressed to Graves' ophthalmopathy. The sequencing input was blood. CDR3 loop: CATSARGSASYEQYF. The CDR3, as DNA: TGTGCCACCAGTGCCAGGGGCAGCGCCTCCTACGAGCAGTACTTC.